Below, 27 T cell receptor beta chains from the same sample are listed, as sequenced in a study of shared clonotypes between healthy human individuals. Clones were read by immunoSEQ multiplex PCR, and TCRdb kept only the in-frame ones, dropping some. Of about 2,500,000 clones in the sample, over 85% were seen once. The sequencing input was naive CD4+ T cells sorted from blood. The subset denotes: CD45RA+ positively selected. The receptors here all came from a man aged 18 to 30 in good health.

The chain carries TRBV9 and TRBJ2-1, with 11 bases identical to TRBD2. CDR1 is SGDLS, CDR2 YYNGEE, per germline. CDR3 length: 18 residues. The junction had 10 bases not matched to a gene; V was cut back by 0 bases and J by 5 bases. In DNA form, the CDR3 reads TGTGCCAGCAGCGTAGGACTAGCGGGGAGCGATCCTCACAATGAGCAGTTCTTC. Protein: CASSVGLAGSDPHNEQFF.

In nucleotides, the CDR3 is TGTGCCAGCAGCCCCTTGGACAGAAGGAACGCTGGCTACACCTTC. Residues: CASSPLDRRNAGYTF. V is TRBV9 and J is TRBJ1-2, with D maybe TRBD1 (6 bases). The CDR3 runs 15 residues. The germline V gene has CDR1 SGDLS and CDR2 YYNGEE. With 4 bases removed from V and 7 bases from J, the gap between germline ends came to 20 bases.

This rearrangement joins TRBV7-9 to TRBJ2-1, with 7 bases that match TRBD2. Germline-derived CDR1 and CDR2 are SEHNR and FQNEAQ (reference sequence). J was trimmed by 5 bases and V by 4 bases; bases with no gene match: 14. This CDR3 region has 17 residues. CDR3 loop: CASSSGPGGDGHNEQFF. DNA for the CDR3: TGTGCCAGCAGCTCAGGCCCTGGGGGGGACGGGCACAATGAGCAGTTCTTC.

The chain links TRBV7-2 to TRBJ2-5; TRBD2 matches 9 bases. Trimming removed 0 bases from V and 5 bases from J; junction bases left unmatched: 10. This CDR3 is built from 17 residues. Germline V CDR1 and CDR2: SGHTA, FQGNSA. The CDR3 coding sequence is TGTGCCAGCAGCTTAGCTGGTAGCGGGGGCCGCTTGGAGACCCAGTACTTC. Protein product: CASSLAGSGGRLETQYF.

Here the CDR3 reads CASSYASGAPYEQYF. CDR3 DNA sequence: TGTGCCAGCAGTTACGCTTCCGGCGCCCCCTACGAGCAGTACTTC. The chain uses TRBV6-5 and TRBJ2-7, with D unresolved. Trimming shortened V by 2 bases and J by 2 bases, and 13 bases separated the two germline ends. Germline assignment: CDR1 MNHEY and CDR2 SVGAGI. The CDR3 runs 15 residues.

The V and J genes are TRBV29-1 and TRBJ2-5; 10 bases are shared with TRBD1. The closer fit of TRBJ2-7 to the DNA end suggests the J call may be wrong. CDR1 is SQVTM and CDR2 is ANQGSEA in the germline V gene. This CDR3 region has 13 residues. This chain's CDR3 is CSGLGQGTYEQYF. DNA for the CDR3: TGCAGCGGCTTGGGACAGGGGACCTACGAGCAGTACTTC.

The chain has TRBV5-7 and TRBJ2-7; 14 positions agree with TRBD2. TRBV5-7 belongs to the ORF category, with a function that is uncertain. The CDR3 has 16 amino acids. Trimming removed 4 bases from V and 7 bases from J; junction bases left unmatched: 10. The CDR3 region has the DNA TGTGCCAGCAGCCTCAGACTAGCGGGAGGGCCGGGGGAGCAGTACTTC. It yields the protein CASSLRLAGGPGEQYF.

The chain employs TRBV7-2 and TRBJ2-4; D uncertain. The CDR3 is 14 amino acids. Germline CDR1 and CDR2: SGHTA and FQGNSA. V was clipped by 3 bases and J by 11 bases, with 17 bases between them. The CDR3 region has the DNA TGTGCCAGCAGCTTGGGGTTTTTGGCCTTAGTTCAGTACTTC. Its protein product is CASSLGFLALVQYF.

The rearrangement joins TRBV20-1 to TRBJ1-2; tentatively, D is TRBD1 (6 bases). CDR1 is DFQATT, CDR2 SNEGSKA, per germline (reference sequence). The CDR3 has 11 amino acids. As DNA, the CDR3 is TGCAGCAAAACACAGGGATTCGGCTACACCTTC. Its protein product is CSKTQGFGYTF.

The chain couples TRBV4-1 to TRBJ2-3, with 9 bases fitting TRBD2. The CDR3 runs to 16 residues. The V and J ends lost 2 bases and 5 bases, in that order; junction bases with no gene match: 8. Germline V gene sequence: CDR1 MGHRA, CDR2 YSYEKL. The CDR3: CASSQLAGAFGDTQYF. The CDR3 nucleotides are TGCGCCAGCAGCCAATTAGCGGGGGCCTTTGGAGATACGCAGTATTTT.

The chain carries TRBV6-1 and TRBJ1-6, with 7 nucleotides matching TRBD1. Germline trimming cut 4 bases from V and 6 bases from J; bases unmatched to any gene: 6. CDR1 MNHNS and CDR2 SASEGT come from the germline V gene. The CDR3 is made up of 15 amino acids. CDR3 sequence (DNA): TGTGCCAGCAGTGTATACAGGGGTGGTAATTCACCCCTCCACTTT. It encodes CASSVYRGGNSPLHF.

The chain couples TRBV10-3 to TRBJ1-2, with 8 nucleotides matching TRBD1. J was trimmed by 1 base and V by 2 bases; bases with no gene match: 6. Looked up from germline, CDR1 is ENHRY and CDR2 is SYGVKD. CDR3 length equals 16 residues. The CDR3 loop is CAISETGQDYNYGYTF. As DNA, the CDR3 is TGTGCCATCAGTGAGACGGGACAGGATTATAACTATGGCTACACCTTC.

In regard to this clone: Other DNA sequences in the sample encode the same CDR3. The chain combines TRBV6-5 with TRBJ2-7; TRBD2 might be the D (6 bases). Trimming left V 0 bases short and J 2 bases short, with 8 bases between. CDR1 and CDR2 from the germline V gene are MNHEY and SVGAGI. CDR3 length: 14 amino acids. The CDR3 region has the DNA TGTGCCAGCAGTTACTCTGCGGGGACCTACGAGCAGTACTTC. Translating gives CASSYSAGTYEQYF.

This chain joins TRBV7-6 and TRBJ2-1; 8 nucleotides line up with TRBD2. CDR1 and CDR2 from the germline V gene are SGHVS and FNYEAQ. The CDR3 spans 15 residues. Trimming took 1 base from V and 10 from J; bases not matched to a gene: 9. CDR3 coding DNA: TGTGCCAGCAGCTTAGATAGCGGGACTTCCGGGGAGCAGTTCTTC. It is translated as CASSLDSGTSGEQFF.

The gene calls are TRBV18 and TRBJ1-1; D possibly corresponds to TRBD1 (5 bases). V lost 0 bases, J lost 4 bases, and 15 bases lay in between. CDR3 length: 16 amino acids. Per germline, CDR1 KGHSH and CDR2 LQKENI. The CDR3 nucleotides are TGTGCCAGCTCACCACCTTCCGGAGGGGTTATCACTGAAGCTTTCTTT. Its translation is CASSPPSGGVITEAFF.

V and J are TRBV18 and TRBJ2-3, with D possibly TRBD2 on 5 matching bases. This CDR3 contains 16 residues. Germline CDR1 and CDR2: KGHSH and LQKENI. V lost 3 bases, J lost 2 bases, and 15 bases lay in between. CDR3 sequence (DNA): TGTGCCAGCTCACCTGGGATTCGGGAAGACACAGATACGCAGTATTTT. Protein sequence: CASSPGIREDTDTQYF.

This clone was seen more than once but under ten times. The chain uses TRBV5-6 and TRBJ1-1, with D unclear. V was shortened by 4 bases and J by 1 base, with 14 bases between the two germline ends. This CDR3 is 15 amino acids long. Germline loops: CDR1 SGHDT, CDR2 YYEEEE. For the CDR3, the DNA is TGTGCCAGCAGCCCAACGTTCCCGGGGAACACTGAAGCTTTCTTT. This encodes CASSPTFPGNTEAFF.

The chain employs TRBV2 and TRBJ2-4, with 7 bases matching TRBD2. The CDR3 sequence is 14 residues long. Germline CDR1 is SNHLY and CDR2 is FYNNEI. V lost 6 bases, J lost 4 bases, and 6 bases stayed unmatched. The CDR3 nucleotides read TGTGCCAGCAGCTGGGAGGGGTGGAAAAACATTCAGTACTTC. This encodes CASSWEGWKNIQYF.

V is TRBV27 and J is TRBJ1-2; 8 positions match TRBD1. V lost 6 bases, J lost 4 bases, and 4 bases stayed unmatched. Germline values: CDR1 MNHEY, CDR2 SMNVEV (reference sequence). The CDR3 runs to 13 residues. The CDR3 reads CASSSDRGYGYTF. CDR3 DNA sequence: TGTGCCAGCAGCTCAGACAGGGGCTATGGCTACACCTTC.

This chain uses TRBV25-1 with TRBJ2-3; 9 bases line up with TRBD1. The length of the CDR3 is 16 residues. Germline V gene sequence: CDR1 MGHDK, CDR2 SYGVNS. V shed 3 bases, J shed 4 bases, and the junction held 8 bases outside the gene matches. CDR3 sequence: CASSDAGTGIADTQYF. CDR3 bases: TGTGCCAGCAGTGATGCCGGGACAGGGATAGCAGATACGCAGTATTTT.

The CDR3 sequence: CAITRGPGANVLTF. In DNA form, the CDR3 reads TGTGCCATCACCCGGGGCCCTGGGGCCAACGTCCTGACTTTC. V gene TRBV10-3 combines with J gene TRBJ2-6; perhaps D is TRBD1 or TRBD2 (5 bases each). V was shortened by 7 bases and J by 2 bases, with 9 bases between the two germline ends. CDR1 is ENHRY and CDR2 is SYGVKD in the germline V gene. The CDR3 has 14 residues.

The chain carries TRBV6-1 and TRBJ1-2, with 9 bases that match TRBD1. The CDR3 runs 16 residues. The V gene's germline CDR1 is MNHNS and CDR2 SASEGT. The junction had 14 bases not matched to a gene; V was cut back by 4 bases and J by 8 bases. Here the CDR3 reads CASSGLRGQGSAGYTF. In nucleotides, the CDR3 is TGTGCCAGCAGTGGCTTAAGGGGACAGGGATCCGCGGGCTACACCTTC.

V usage is TRBV4-1 and J usage is TRBJ2-3, with D uncertain. CDR3 length: 12 residues. Trimming took 8 bases from V and 6 from J, leaving 12 bases between them. The V gene's germline CDR1 is MGHRA and CDR2 YSYEKL. The CDR3 is CASGVLKDTQYF. The CDR3, as DNA: TGCGCCAGCGGGGTCCTTAAGGATACGCAGTATTTT.

V is TRBV21-1 and J is TRBJ2-7; TRBD2 is taken as the D call from the table, unchecked against the DNA. TRBV21-1 is flagged as a pseudogene. The CDR3 loop spans 19 amino acids. CDR3 in amino acids: CASSKEGTSGRRGPYEQYF. CDR3 nucleotide sequence: TGTGCCAGCAGCAAAGAGGGGACTAGCGGGAGGCGGGGTCCCTACGAGCAGTACTTC.

The chain combines TRBV18 with TRBJ1-5; 7 nucleotides match TRBD1. Germline lookup yields CDR1 KGHSH and CDR2 LQKENI. The CDR3 sequence is 16 residues long. With 3 bases clipped from V and 0 bases from J, the junction kept 5 bases outside the gene matches. CDR3 protein: CASSPDRADSNQPQHF. CDR3 in DNA: TGTGCCAGCTCACCCGACAGGGCCGATAGCAATCAGCCCCAGCATTTT.

The chain carries TRBV5-4 and TRBJ1-2; D gene ambiguous. The CDR3 totals 15 residues. Per the germline V gene, CDR1 is SGHNT and CDR2 is YYREEE (reference sequence). V lost 0 bases and J lost 8, with 17 bases in between. The DNA for the CDR3 is TGTGCCAGCAGCTTGGTTCGCGCGTCAGATGGGGGCTACACCTTC. It translates to CASSLVRASDGGYTF.

J is TRBJ1-2 and V is TRBV28; 7 positions agree with TRBD1. The germline gives CDR1 MDHEN, CDR2 SYDVKM. CDR3 length: 13 residues. The V gene end was trimmed by 7 bases and the J gene end by 6 bases; junction bases not matched to a gene: 8. For the CDR3, the DNA is TGTGCCAGCAATCCCCCGGGGACAGATGGCTACACCTTC. It yields the protein CASNPPGTDGYTF.